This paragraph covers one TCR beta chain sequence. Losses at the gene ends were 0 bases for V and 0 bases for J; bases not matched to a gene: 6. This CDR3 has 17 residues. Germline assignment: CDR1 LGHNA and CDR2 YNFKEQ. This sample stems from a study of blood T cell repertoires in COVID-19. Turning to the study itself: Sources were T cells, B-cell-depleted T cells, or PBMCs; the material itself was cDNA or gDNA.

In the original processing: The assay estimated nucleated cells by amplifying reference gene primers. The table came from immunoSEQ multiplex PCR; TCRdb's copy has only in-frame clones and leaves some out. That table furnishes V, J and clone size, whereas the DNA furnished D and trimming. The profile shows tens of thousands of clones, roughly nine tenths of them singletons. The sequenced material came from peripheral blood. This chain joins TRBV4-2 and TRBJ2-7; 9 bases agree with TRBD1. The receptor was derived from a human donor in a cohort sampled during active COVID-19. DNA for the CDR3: TGTGCCAGCAGCCAAGAGGGACAGGGTGATATCTCCTACGAGCAGTACTTC. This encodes CASSQEGQGDISYEQYF.